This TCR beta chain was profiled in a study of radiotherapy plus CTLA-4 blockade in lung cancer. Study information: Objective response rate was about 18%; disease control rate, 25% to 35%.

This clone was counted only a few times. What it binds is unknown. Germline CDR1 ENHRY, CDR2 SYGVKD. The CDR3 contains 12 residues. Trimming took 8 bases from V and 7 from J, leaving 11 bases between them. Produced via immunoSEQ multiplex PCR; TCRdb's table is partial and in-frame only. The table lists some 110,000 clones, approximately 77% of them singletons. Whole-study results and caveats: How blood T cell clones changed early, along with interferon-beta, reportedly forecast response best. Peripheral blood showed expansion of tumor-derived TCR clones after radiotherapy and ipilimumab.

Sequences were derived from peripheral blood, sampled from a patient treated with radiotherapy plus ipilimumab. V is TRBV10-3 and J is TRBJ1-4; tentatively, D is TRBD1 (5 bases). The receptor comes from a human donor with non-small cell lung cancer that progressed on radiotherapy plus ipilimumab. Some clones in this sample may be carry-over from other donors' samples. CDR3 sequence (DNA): TGTGCCATCTCACAGGAGAGTGAAAAACTGTTTTTT. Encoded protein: CAISQESEKLFF.